The T cell receptor (beta chain) described here comes from a study of long-term antiretroviral therapy in people with HIV. This clone was counted a few times. Sequencing relied on immunoSEQ assay v3.0, run at survey level. Only in-frame clones appear in the TCRdb table, and some are missing; sequencing was by immunoSEQ multiplex PCR. Among over 25,000 clones listed, over 80% were seen once. V was shortened by 4 bases and J by 0 bases, with 13 bases between the two germline ends. Germline CDR1 is SGHNT and CDR2 is YYREEE (reference sequence). The CDR3 covers 15 residues. The sample was unsorted PBMCs, taken almost 2.9 years after starting antiretroviral therapy. This receptor was taken from a man aged 25-40 years with HIV. V is TRBV5-4 and J is TRBJ1-1, with D perhaps matching TRBD1 (6 bases). The CDR3 nucleotides read TGTGCCAGCAGCATACAGGGACACATGAACACTGAAGCTTTCTTT. Translating it yields CASSIQGHMNTEAFF. The whole variable domain, filled in from reference TRBV5-4 and TRBJ1-1, reads ETGVTQSPTHLIKTRGQQVTLRCSSQSGHNTVSWYQQALGQGPQFIFQYYREEENGRGNFPPRFSGLQFPNYSSELNVNALELDDSALYLCASSIQGHMNTEAFFGQGTRLTVV.